This T cell receptor (beta chain) is drawn from a study of cytomegalovirus exposure and HLA in healthy donors. About this clone itself: Its antigen is not known.

General observations from the study: Previously analyzed data showed that most TCR beta V segments were productive at a frequency of about 87% or about 30%.

From germline, CDR1 is SNHLY and CDR2 FYNNEI. V was trimmed by 7 bases and J by 2 bases, leaving 21 bases between them. The CDR3 totals 16 residues. Vbeta (60) and Jbeta (13) primers were used in the PCR. The assay was immunoSEQ multiplex PCR, and TCRdb's table has in-frame clones only and misses some. The data include just over 200,000 clones; the top ten clones carry roughly 1.2%. The gene calls are TRBV2 and TRBJ2-7; a weak D match, TRBD1 (6 bases). This receptor was obtained from a girl under 10 years old in good health and CMV-seropositive. Input material: PBMCs. In DNA, the CDR3 is TGTGCCAGCAATTTATTAGGACAGCAGGATCCCTACGAGCAGTACTTC. Protein product: CASNLLGQQDPYEQYF.